This T cell receptor beta chain was recovered during a study of control samples from healthy donors and cancer patients. Germline V gene data show CDR1 as SEHNR and CDR2 as FQNEAQ (reference sequence). This CDR3 is 16 amino acids long. Trimming cost V 5 bases and J 8 bases, with 24 bases left between them. Data came from immunoSEQ multiplex PCR; TCRdb stores just in-frame clones and leaves some out. The repertoire includes over 150,000 clones, 80% to 95% of them detected once, and roughly 2.1% sits in the top ten. A few counts support this clone. This sequence originates from a woman aged 40 to 50 in good health. The chain couples TRBV7-9 to TRBJ1-2; D uncertain. Sequenced material: blood. CDR3: CASSPNGVHAGLGYTF. The CDR3 nucleotides are TGTGCCAGCAGCCCAAACGGGGTACATGCCGGATTGGGCTACACCTTC.